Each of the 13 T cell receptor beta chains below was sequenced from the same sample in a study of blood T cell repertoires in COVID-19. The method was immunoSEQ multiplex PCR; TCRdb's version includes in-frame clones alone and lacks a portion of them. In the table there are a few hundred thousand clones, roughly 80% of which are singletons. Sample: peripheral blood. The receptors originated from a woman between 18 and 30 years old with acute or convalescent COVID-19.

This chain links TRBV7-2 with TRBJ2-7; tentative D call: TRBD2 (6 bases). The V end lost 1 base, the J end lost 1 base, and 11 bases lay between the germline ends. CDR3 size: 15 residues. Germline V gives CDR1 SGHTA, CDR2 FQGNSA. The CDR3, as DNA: TGTGCCAGCAGCTTAGGTCTAGCGCCTTCCTACGAGCAGTACTTC. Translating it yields CASSLGLAPSYEQYF. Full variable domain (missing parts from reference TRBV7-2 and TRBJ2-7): GAGVSQSPSNKVTEKGKDVELRCDPISGHTALYWYRQSLGQGLEFLIYFQGNSAPDKSGLPSDRFSAERTGGSVSTLTIQRTQQEDSAVYLCASSLGLAPSYEQYFGPGTRLTVT.

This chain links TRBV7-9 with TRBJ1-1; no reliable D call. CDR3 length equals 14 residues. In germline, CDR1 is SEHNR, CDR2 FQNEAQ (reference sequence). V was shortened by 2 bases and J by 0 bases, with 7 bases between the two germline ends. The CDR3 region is CASSLSGLNTEAFF. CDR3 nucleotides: TGTGCCAGCAGCTTATCAGGATTGAACACTGAAGCTTTCTTT.

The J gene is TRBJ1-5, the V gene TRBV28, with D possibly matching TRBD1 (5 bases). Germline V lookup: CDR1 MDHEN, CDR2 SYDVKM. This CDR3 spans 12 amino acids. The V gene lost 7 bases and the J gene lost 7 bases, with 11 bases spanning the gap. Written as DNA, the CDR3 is TGTGCCAGCACGGGGGTAGTGCAGCCCCAGCATTTT. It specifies CASTGVVQPQHF.

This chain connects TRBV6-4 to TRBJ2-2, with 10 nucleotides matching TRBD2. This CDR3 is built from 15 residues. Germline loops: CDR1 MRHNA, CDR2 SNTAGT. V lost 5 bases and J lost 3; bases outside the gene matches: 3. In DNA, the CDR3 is TGTGCCAGCAGTCTTCTAGCGGGAGACACCGGGGAGCTGTTTTTT. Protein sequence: CASSLLAGDTGELFF.

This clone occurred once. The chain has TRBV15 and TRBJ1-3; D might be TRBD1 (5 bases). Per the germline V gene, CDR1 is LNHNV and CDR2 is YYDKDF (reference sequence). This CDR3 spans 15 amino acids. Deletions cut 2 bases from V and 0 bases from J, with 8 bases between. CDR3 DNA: TGTGCCACCAGCAGAAGAAGGGGCTCTGGAAACACCATATATTTT. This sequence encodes CATSRRRGSGNTIYF.

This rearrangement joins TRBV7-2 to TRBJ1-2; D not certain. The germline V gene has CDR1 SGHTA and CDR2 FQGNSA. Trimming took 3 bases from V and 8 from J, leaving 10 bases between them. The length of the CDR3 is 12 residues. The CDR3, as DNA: TGTGCCAGCAGCTTGGTACGGGGAGGCTACACCTTC. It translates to CASSLVRGGYTF.

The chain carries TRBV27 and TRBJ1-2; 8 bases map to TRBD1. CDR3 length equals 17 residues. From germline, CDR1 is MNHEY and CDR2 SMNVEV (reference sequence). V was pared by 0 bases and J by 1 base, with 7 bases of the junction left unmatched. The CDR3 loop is CASSLSRTGTFNYGYTF. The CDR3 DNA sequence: TGTGCCAGCAGTTTATCGAGGACAGGGACGTTTAACTATGGCTACACCTTC.

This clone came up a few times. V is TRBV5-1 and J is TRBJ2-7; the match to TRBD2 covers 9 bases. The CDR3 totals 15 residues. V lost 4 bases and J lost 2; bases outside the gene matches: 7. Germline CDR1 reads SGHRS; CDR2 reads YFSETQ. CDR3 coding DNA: TGCGCCAGCAGCCTGGTGACTAGCGGTACCTACGAGCAGTACTTC. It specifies CASSLVTSGTYEQYF.

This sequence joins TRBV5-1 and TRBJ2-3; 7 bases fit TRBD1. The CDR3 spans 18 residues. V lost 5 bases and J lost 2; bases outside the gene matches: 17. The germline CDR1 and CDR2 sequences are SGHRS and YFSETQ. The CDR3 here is CASRFGQATVLFTDTQYF. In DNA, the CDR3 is TGCGCCAGCAGATTCGGACAGGCCACCGTCCTCTTCACAGATACGCAGTATTTT.

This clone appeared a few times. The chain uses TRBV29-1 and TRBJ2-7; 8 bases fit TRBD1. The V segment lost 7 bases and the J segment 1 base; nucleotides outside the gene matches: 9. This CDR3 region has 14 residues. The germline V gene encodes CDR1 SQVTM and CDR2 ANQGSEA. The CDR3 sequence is CSAVTGGLSYEQYF. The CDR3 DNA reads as TGCAGCGCGGTAACAGGGGGGCTTTCCTACGAGCAGTACTTC.

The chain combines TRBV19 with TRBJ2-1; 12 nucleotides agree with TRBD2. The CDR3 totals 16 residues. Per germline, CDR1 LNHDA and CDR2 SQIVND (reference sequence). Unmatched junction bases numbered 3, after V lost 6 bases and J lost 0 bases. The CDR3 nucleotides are TGTGCCAGTAGGGGGACTAGCGGGTCCTCCTACAATGAGCAGTTCTTC. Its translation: CASRGTSGSSYNEQFF.

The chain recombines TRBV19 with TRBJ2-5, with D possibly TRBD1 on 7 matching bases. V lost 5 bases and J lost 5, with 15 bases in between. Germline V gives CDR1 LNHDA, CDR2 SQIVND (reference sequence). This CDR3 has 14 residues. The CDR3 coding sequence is TGTGCCAGTAGTCGCCAGGGGGGCGTGGAGACCCAGTACTTC. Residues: CASSRQGGVETQYF.

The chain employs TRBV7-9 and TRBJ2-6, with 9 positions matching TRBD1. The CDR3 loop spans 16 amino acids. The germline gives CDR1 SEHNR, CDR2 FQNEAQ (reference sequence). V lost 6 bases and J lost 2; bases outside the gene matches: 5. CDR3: CASRRGQGTGANVLTF. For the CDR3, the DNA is TGTGCCAGCAGACGCGGACAGGGGACTGGGGCCAACGTCCTGACTTTC.